The 30 T cell receptor beta chains below were found in one sample sequenced in a study of patients and donors after allogeneic stem cell transplantation (dated by TCRdb to 2020 to 2022). Libraries were made using RT-PCR. The instrument was a NextSeq 550. The public reads were reanalyzed by TCRdb: fastp trimming at Q25, MiXCR alignment, in-frame beta chains only. Every CDR3 protein is listed once, alongside the most common genes and DNA of its rows. The sample table contains roughly 150,000 distinct CDR3 sequences; only one count was recorded for about 24% of them. About 25% of the sample goes to the ten largest clones. The specimen sequenced was blood, either unsorted or a sorted T cell fraction (not recorded which). The receptor source for this set is a human donor who was either an allogeneic HSCT recipient or a stem cell or donor lymphocyte infusion donor (not recorded which). It is not recorded whose cells these are; they may come from a transplant donor.

This clonotype was seen a handful of times. The rearrangement links TRBV18 to TRBJ1-6; D uncertain. CDR3 length: 16 residues. V lost 7 bases and J 2 bases, leaving 15 bases between the germline ends. Germline lookup yields CDR1 KGHSH and CDR2 LQKENI. Written as DNA, the CDR3 is TGTGCCAGCTGGGCAGTAAGACGCCCCTATAATTCACCCCTCCACTTT. This translates into CASWAVRRPYNSPLHF.

This clonotype was detected many times. This chain connects TRBV29-1 to TRBJ1-1; a weak D match, TRBD1 (6 bases). V lost 5 bases, J lost 5 bases, and 15 bases lay in between. CDR1 SQVTM and CDR2 ANQGSEA come from the germline V gene. This CDR3 has 13 residues. CDR3 DNA sequence: TGCAGCGTTTCGGGGGCGGGGATTACTGAAGCTTTCTTT. This codes for CSVSGAGITEAFF.

This clonotype was picked up a small number of times. The gene calls are TRBV10-3 and TRBJ1-5, with 9 bases identical to TRBD1. Trimming removed 6 bases from V and 5 bases from J; junction bases left unmatched: 5. CDR3 length equals 14 residues. Germline V gene sequence: CDR1 ENHRY, CDR2 SYGVKD. The chain's CDR3 is CAIRTGGFDQPQHF. The CDR3 DNA reads as TGTGCCATCAGGACAGGGGGGTTTGATCAGCCCCAGCATTTT.

This clonotype was recorded many times. V gene TRBV12-3 or TRBV12-4 combines with J gene TRBJ1-2; D unclear. Trimming took 6 bases from V and 3 from J, leaving 8 bases between them. The CDR3 contains 12 residues. The CDR3, as DNA: TGTGCCAGCAGAGACCCCTACTATGGCTACACCTTC. The encoded protein is CASRDPYYGYTF.

The V call is TRBV25-1, the J call TRBJ2-2, with TRBD2 identical over 10 bases. From germline, CDR1 is MGHDK and CDR2 SYGVNS. Trimming cost V 6 bases and J 4 bases; bases outside gene matches: 5. This CDR3 spans 15 amino acids. CDR3 in DNA: TGTGCCAGCAGCTCTAGCGGGAGCTTCACCGGGGAGCTGTTTTTT. The encoded protein is CASSSSGSFTGELFF.

V gene TRBV7-9 combines with J gene TRBJ2-5; TRBD2 matches at 7 bases. Per the germline V gene, CDR1 is SEHNR and CDR2 is FQNEAQ (reference sequence). J was trimmed by 0 bases and V by 5 bases; bases with no gene match: 9. The CDR3 sequence is 16 residues long. The DNA of the CDR3 is TGTGCCAGCAGCATTTCCGGACGGGAGGACCAAGAGACCCAGTACTTC. It specifies CASSISGREDQETQYF. The full variable domain, its missing parts supplied by reference TRBV7-9 and TRBJ2-5, is DTGVSQNPRHKITKRGQNVTFRCDPISEHNRLYWYRQTLGQGPEFLTYFQNEAQLEKSRLLSDRFSAERPKGSFSTLEIQRTEQGDSAMYLCASSISGREDQETQYFGPGTRLLVL.

CDR3 DNA sequence: TGCAGTGCTAGGGACAGACAACATCAGCCCCAGCATTTT. It translates to CSARDRQHQPQHF. The J gene is TRBJ1-5, the V gene TRBV20-1; tentative D call: TRBD1 (6 bases). The germline CDR1 and CDR2 sequences are DFQATT and SNEGSKA (reference sequence). Trimming pared 3 bases from V and 5 bases from J, leaving 11 bases between. CDR3 size: 13 residues.

This clonotype has only one observation. The CDR3 nucleotides read TGTGCCAGCAGTTACCAGAAGATAGGAGAGACCCAGTACTTC. Translation gives CASSYQKIGETQYF. The chain recombines TRBV6-5 with TRBJ2-5; D is ambiguous. Trimming removed 2 bases from V and 4 bases from J, with 11 bases in between. The CDR3 has 14 amino acids. Germline CDR1 reads MNHEY; CDR2 reads SVGAGI.

V is TRBV29-1 and J is TRBJ2-3; no reliable D call. Germline CDR1 SQVTM, CDR2 ANQGSEA. This CDR3 comprises 12 residues. The ends were cut back, 0 bases at V and 3 bases at J, with 4 bases in the middle. CDR3 region: CSVEEATDTQYF. The CDR3 region has the DNA TGCAGCGTTGAAGAGGCGACAGATACGCAGTATTTT.

The genes are TRBV5-1 and TRBJ1-4; D is uncertain. This CDR3 has 14 amino acids. Trimming stripped 3 bases from V and 0 bases from J, with 6 bases between. Germline-derived CDR1 and CDR2 are SGHRS and YFSETQ. The CDR3 here is CASSYGATNEKLFF. The CDR3 region has the DNA TGCGCCAGCAGCTACGGGGCAACTAATGAAAAACTGTTTTTT.

The chain is built from TRBV2 and TRBJ2-3; D remains unclear. From germline, CDR1 is SNHLY and CDR2 FYNNEI. V gave up 10 bases and J gave up 4 bases, with 18 bases separating them. CDR3 size: 14 residues. CDR3 in DNA: TGTGCCAAGGAACGTCCCCCACACTCAGATACGCAGTATTTT. Translating gives CAKERPPHSDTQYF.

The chain combines TRBV7-8 with TRBJ2-4; no reliable D call. Germline assignment: CDR1 SGHVS and CDR2 FQNEAQ. The CDR3 is made up of 15 amino acids. V shed 4 bases and J shed 2 bases, with 12 bases lying between them. CDR3 sequence: CASSSSVGTKNIQYF. The CDR3 coding sequence is TGTGCCAGCAGCTCATCGGTAGGGACCAAAAACATTCAGTACTTC.

This clonotype occurred a few times. The chain recombines TRBV6-5 with TRBJ1-1, with D perhaps matching TRBD1 (6 bases). The CDR3 is 16 amino acids. V was trimmed by 2 bases and J by 1 base, leaving 14 bases between them. In germline, CDR1 is MNHEY, CDR2 SVGAGI. CDR3 residues: CASSYQLGGRNTEAFF. As DNA, the CDR3 is TGTGCCAGCAGTTACCAATTGGGGGGGCGGAACACTGAAGCTTTCTTT.

This chain uses TRBV7-2 with TRBJ1-2, with a possible D match to TRBD1 (6 bases). The CDR3 has 14 amino acids. Per the germline V gene, CDR1 is SGHTA and CDR2 is FQGNSA. Deletions cut 4 bases from V and 0 bases from J, with 9 bases between. The CDR3 nucleotides are TGTGCCAGCAGCTCAGGGGCGGCTAACTATGGCTACACCTTC. Translated: CASSSGAANYGYTF. Full variable domain (outside the CDR3, taken from reference TRBV7-2 and TRBJ1-2): GAGVSQSPSNKVTEKGKDVELRCDPISGHTALYWYRQSLGQGLEFLIYFQGNSAPDKSGLPSDRFSAERTGGSVSTLTIQRTQQEDSAVYLCASSSGAANYGYTFGSGTRLTVV.

This clonotype was detected only once. The rearrangement links TRBV5-8 to TRBJ1-2; D remains unclear. Germline lookup yields CDR1 SGHTS and CDR2 YDEGEE. The CDR3 is made up of 13 amino acids. Trimming took off 0 bases at V and 5 bases at J, with 8 bases between the two ends. The CDR3 nucleotides read TGTGCCAGCAGCTTGGCCTCCTTGTATGGCTACACCTTC. Translated: CASSLASLYGYTF.

This clonotype was recorded at least ten times. The genes are TRBV12-3 or TRBV12-4 and TRBJ1-1; D uncertain. V gave up 1 base and J gave up 7 bases, with 7 bases separating them. This CDR3 contains 12 residues. CDR3 bases: TGTGCCAGCAGTTTAGGAATAGTTGAAGCTTTCTTT. It is translated as CASSLGIVEAFF.

The gene calls are TRBV7-9 and TRBJ2-7; D ambiguous. This CDR3 comprises 14 residues. Germline V gene data show CDR1 as SEHNR and CDR2 as FQNEAQ (reference sequence). Deletions cut 4 bases from V and 0 bases from J, with 10 bases between. The CDR3 DNA follows: TGTGCCAGCAGCTCCCGGTACAGCTCCTACGAGCAGTACTTC. Protein sequence: CASSSRYSSYEQYF.

In its sample, this clonotype was seen once. The chain is built from TRBV6-9 and TRBJ1-5, with 10 bases that match TRBD1. Germline-derived CDR1 and CDR2 are MNHGY and SVAAGI. J gave up 7 bases and V 5 bases, and 11 bases lay outside the gene matches. This CDR3 contains 16 residues. The CDR3 here is CASSALSGQGFQPQHF. CDR3 DNA: TGTGCCAGCAGTGCGCTATCGGGACAGGGGTTCCAGCCCCAGCATTTT.

The sample holds a few counts of this clonotype. This sequence joins TRBV29-1 and TRBJ1-1; no clear D. CDR1 is SQVTM and CDR2 is ANQGSEA in the germline V gene. Deletions cut 6 bases from V and 0 bases from J, with 11 bases between. This CDR3 spans 13 amino acids. The CDR3 here is CSVGADLNTEAFF. CDR3 nucleotide sequence: TGCAGCGTGGGAGCAGACTTGAACACTGAAGCTTTCTTT.

This clonotype was seen more than once but under ten times. The chain is built from TRBV5-1 and TRBJ1-4; a possible D gene is TRBD1 (5 bases). V lost 3 bases to trimming and J lost 5 bases, with 17 bases between them. The CDR3 contains 16 residues. Germline CDR1 is SGHRS and CDR2 is YFSETQ. CDR3 protein: CASSSGIGHENEKLFF. In DNA form, the CDR3 reads TGCGCCAGCAGCTCGGGGATCGGACACGAAAATGAAAAACTGTTTTTT.

The V gene is TRBV10-3, the J gene TRBJ1-2, with 9 bases matching TRBD1. Losses at the gene ends were 5 bases for V and 6 bases for J; bases not matched to a gene: 10. CDR3 size: 15 residues. Germline loops: CDR1 ENHRY, CDR2 SYGVKD. DNA of the CDR3: TGTGCCATCAGTAGTCCGGGACAGGGTTCTGATGGCTACACCTTC. Its translation: CAISSPGQGSDGYTF.

The chain employs TRBV20-1 and TRBJ2-7; D is ambiguous. The length of the CDR3 is 14 residues. Germline V gene lookup returns CDR1 DFQATT and CDR2 SNEGSKA (reference sequence). The germline V and J ends were trimmed by 4 bases and 5 bases, with 18 bases remaining between them. CDR3 DNA: TGCAGTGCTATATCTCCTGGGCCCTCGGACGAGCAGTACTTC. Its translation is CSAISPGPSDEQYF.

The gene calls are TRBV5-1 and TRBJ2-1; possibly TRBD1 for D (6 bases). V was trimmed by 4 bases and J by 6 bases, leaving 14 bases between them. The CDR3 extends over 14 amino acids. CDR1 and CDR2 (germline): SGHRS, YFSETQ. For the CDR3, the DNA is TGCGCCAGCAGCCCCGGGACACCATTCAATGAGCAGTTCTTC. Amino acids: CASSPGTPFNEQFF.

This clonotype has only a few counts. The chain recombines TRBV6-2 or TRBV6-3 with TRBJ2-7; the D gene could be TRBD1 or TRBD2 (6 bases each). The germline CDR1 and CDR2 sequences are MNHEY and SVGEGT. This CDR3 spans 14 amino acids. V was pared by 2 bases and J by 5 bases, with 13 bases between. CDR3: CASSYRGAFDEQYF. The CDR3 coding sequence is TGTGCCAGCAGTTACAGGGGGGCTTTCGACGAGCAGTACTTC.

This chain connects TRBV12-3 or TRBV12-4 to TRBJ2-3; D may match TRBD1 or TRBD2 (5 bases each). This CDR3 has 15 residues. The V end was cut by 6 bases, the J end by 2 bases, with 15 bases between. The CDR3 region is CASSGYGANTDTQYF. The CDR3 DNA is TGTGCCAGCAGCGGGTACGGGGCGAACACAGATACGCAGTATTTT.

V gene TRBV5-6 combines with J gene TRBJ2-5; D possibly corresponds to TRBD1 (5 bases). Germline V gene sequence: CDR1 SGHDT, CDR2 YYEEEE. This CDR3 comprises 14 residues. Deletions cut 2 bases from V and 5 bases from J, with 13 bases between. The CDR3: CASSFKGLIETQYF. CDR3 in DNA: TGTGCCAGCAGCTTTAAGGGGCTAATCGAGACCCAGTACTTC.

V and J are TRBV11-3 and TRBJ1-1; TRBD1 is a possible D gene (5 bases). Trimming shortened V by 5 bases and J by 2 bases, and 18 bases separated the two germline ends. The germline gives CDR1 SGHNT, CDR2 YENEEA. The CDR3 has 16 amino acids. This CDR3 is CASSPWTRDGNTEAFF. The CDR3 DNA reads TGTGCCAGCAGCCCGTGGACCCGGGACGGTAACACTGAAGCTTTCTTT.

Regarding this clonotype: Compared with germline, one end of the junction differs, possibly owing to a read error. The rearrangement links TRBV7-7 to TRBJ1-6; D call uncertain. CDR1 and CDR2 from the germline V gene are SSHAT and FNYEAQ (reference sequence). The CDR3 spans 15 residues. This CDR3 reads CASSLVRRFNSPLHF. DNA of the CDR3: TGTGCTAGCAGCTTAGTCAGGAGATTCAATTCACCCCTCCACTTT. The whole variable domain, filled in from reference TRBV7-7 and TRBJ1-6, reads GAGVSQSPRYKVTKRGQDVTLRCDPISSHATLYWYQQALGQGPEFLTYFNYEAQPDKSGLPSDRFSAERPEGSISTLTIQRTEQRDSAMYRCASSLVRRFNSPLHFGNGTRLTVT.

The chain has TRBV3-1 and TRBJ2-4; 7 bases map to TRBD2. V gave up 1 base and J gave up 3 bases; unmatched junction bases: 6. CDR1 and CDR2 from the germline V gene are LGHDT and YNNKEL (reference sequence). This CDR3 comprises 16 residues. CDR3 DNA sequence: TGTGCCAGCAGCCAAGGTGCAGCGGGGAACAAAAACATTCAGTACTTC. Translation: CASSQGAAGNKNIQYF.

This clonotype was recorded a few times. The chain employs TRBV12-3 or TRBV12-4 and TRBJ2-7; D remains ambiguous. The V gene lost 2 bases and the J gene lost 5 bases, with 10 bases spanning the gap. The CDR3 covers 13 residues. CDR3 loop: CASSLNDLNEQYF. The CDR3 DNA is TGTGCCAGCAGTTTAAACGACCTGAACGAGCAGTACTTC.